This T cell receptor beta chain emerged from a study of blood T cells in healthy people across ages. Overall study results and limits: Reliance upon unsorted PBMCs precluded definitive naive versus antigen-experienced comparison.

Investigators took roughly 9.5 milliliters of peripheral blood from every donor. Sample-barcoded 5' priming and a J-beta primer mix drove a second PCR of 7 to 11 cycles. Each CDR3 protein gets one entry after TCRdb re-called the 5' RACE reads with MiXCR. This sample has approximately 800,000 distinct CDR3 sequences; under 30% occur once, and the top ten carry 2.5% to 3.5%. At least ten counts were recorded for this clonotype. Its target is unknown. In addition, the sample was reused for a study of T cells of mothers and their children. That paper adds: Evidence of persistent microchimeric T cell clones was absent.

The specimen was blood. The sequence was obtained from a boy aged 10-17 years in good health.

This CDR3 is CASSLRGATNEKLFF. Written as DNA, the CDR3 is TGTGCCAGCAGTTTGAGGGGTGCAACTAATGAAAAACTGTTTTTT. The chain carries TRBV11-2 and TRBJ1-4; perhaps TRBD1 as D (5 bases). CDR3 length equals 15 residues. The V and J ends lost 6 bases and 0 bases respectively, with 11 bases between them. CDR1 is SGHAT, CDR2 FQNNGV, per germline. Using reference TRBV11-2 and TRBJ1-4 for the parts outside the CDR3, the full variable domain is EAGVAQSPRYKIIEKRQSVAFWCNPISGHATLYWYQQILGQGPKLLIQFQNNGVVDDSQLPKDRFSAERLKGVDSTLKIQPAKLEDSAVYLCASSLRGATNEKLFFGSGTQLSVL.